The T cell receptor beta chain under discussion was sequenced for a study of radiotherapy plus CTLA-4 blockade in lung cancer. General observations from the study: Alongside interferon-beta, early blood T cell clone dynamics were reportedly the best predictor of response.

The junction had 5 bases not matched to a gene; V was cut back by 5 bases and J by 8 bases. The CDR3 loop spans 15 amino acids. Germline lookup yields CDR1 SEHNR and CDR2 FQNEAQ (reference sequence). As for this clone: Its antigen is as yet unknown.

Receiving focal radiation plus CTLA-4 blockade with ipilimumab were patients who had chemo-refractory metastatic non-small-cell lung cancer. Some clones are missing from TCRdb's copy, which holds only in-frame ones; the method was immunoSEQ multiplex PCR. Altogether some 110,000 clones are present, nearly 80% being singletons, with the ten largest covering around 4.8%. This chain uses TRBV7-9 with TRBJ1-6; 11 bases map to TRBD1. The sequence derives from a human donor with non-small cell lung cancer who had a partial response to radiotherapy plus ipilimumab. The sequencing used peripheral blood, collected from a patient treated with radiotherapy plus ipilimumab. The CDR3 is CASSTWDRGDSPLHF. The CDR3 DNA is TGTGCCAGCAGCACGTGGGACAGGGGGGATTCACCCCTCCACTTT.